The 9 T cell receptor beta chains below all came from one sample that was sequenced in a study of blood T cell repertoires in COVID-19. Here immunoSEQ multiplex PCR was the method, and the copy in TCRdb shows in-frame clones only, minus some. The table includes some 62,000 clones, about nine tenths detected once. Sequencing used peripheral blood. The receptors originated from a human donor in a cohort sampled during active COVID-19.

The chain combines TRBV29-1 with TRBJ2-1, with TRBD2 matching 12 bases. The germline CDR1 and CDR2 sequences are SQVTM and ANQGSEA. The CDR3 sequence is 15 residues long. J was trimmed by 6 bases and V by 2 bases; bases with no gene match: 5. This CDR3 is CSVEHLAGGGNEQFF. The CDR3 bases are TGCAGCGTTGAACATCTAGCGGGAGGGGGCAATGAGCAGTTCTTC.

The rearrangement links TRBV4-2 to TRBJ2-6; maybe TRBD1 (6 bases). Trimming took 3 bases from V and 8 from J, leaving 14 bases between them. The CDR3 length is 15 residues. Germline V lookup: CDR1 LGHNA, CDR2 YNFKEQ. The CDR3 sequence is CASSQLTGKPNVLTF. The CDR3 DNA sequence: TGTGCCAGCAGCCAGTTAACAGGGAAGCCCAACGTCCTGACTTTC.

J is TRBJ2-6 and V is TRBV18, with TRBD2 matching 8 bases. The germline CDR1 and CDR2 sequences are KGHSH and LQKENI. V lost 3 bases to trimming and J lost 1 base; unmatched junction nucleotides: 5. The CDR3 sequence is 17 residues long. The CDR3 nucleotides read TGTGCCAGCTCACCTCCGGGGGGGCGATCTGGGGCCAACGTCCTGACTTTC. Amino acids: CASSPPGGRSGANVLTF.

The J gene is TRBJ2-7, the V gene TRBV29-1; 8 bases align to TRBD1. The CDR3 loop spans 15 amino acids. J gave up 1 base and V 2 bases, and 7 bases lay outside the gene matches. The germline V gene encodes CDR1 SQVTM and CDR2 ANQGSEA. CDR3 nucleotides: TGCAGCGTTGAACGGCAGGGGGCTACTTCCTACGAGCAGTACTTC. Its protein product is CSVERQGATSYEQYF.

V and J are TRBV7-9 and TRBJ1-2; 7 positions agree with TRBD1. The CDR3 runs 15 residues. V lost 3 bases to trimming and J lost 8 bases; unmatched junction nucleotides: 12. Germline V gene data show CDR1 as SEHNR and CDR2 as FQNEAQ (reference sequence). The CDR3: CASSFQGQAGRGYTF. The CDR3 DNA reads TGTGCCAGCAGCTTTCAAGGACAGGCGGGTCGGGGCTACACCTTC.

This clone was picked up one time. The rearrangement uses TRBV24-1 and TRBJ2-1; 9 nucleotides match TRBD2. Trimming cost V 3 bases and J 4 bases; bases outside gene matches: 3. The CDR3 has 15 amino acids. Germline V CDR1 and CDR2: KGHDR, SFDVKD. CDR3 sequence reads: CATSDKRGAYNEQFF. The CDR3 DNA reads TGTGCCACCAGTGATAAGCGGGGGGCGTACAATGAGCAGTTCTTC.

The J gene is TRBJ1-2, the V gene TRBV19; a weak D match, TRBD1 (5 bases). The CDR3 is made up of 14 amino acids. The germline gives CDR1 LNHDA, CDR2 SQIVND (reference sequence). The CDR3 sequence: CATYAGGGVGGYTF. Written as DNA, the CDR3 is TGTGCTACCTACGCGGGGGGAGGTGTTGGTGGCTACACCTTC.

This clone was seen only once. This chain uses TRBV2 with TRBJ2-3, with 10 bases lining up with TRBD1. The germline gives CDR1 SNHLY, CDR2 FYNNEI. CDR3 size: 14 residues. V shed 7 bases and J 4 bases; nucleotides not matched to a gene: 5. For the CDR3, the DNA is TGTGCCAGCAAAAGGGACAGGGGCTCAGATACGCAGTATTTT. Translated: CASKRDRGSDTQYF.

This clone came up a few times. The V gene is TRBV5-4, the J gene TRBJ1-2; D is undetermined. Trimming stripped 4 bases from V and 5 bases from J, with 18 bases between. The CDR3 totals 15 residues. Per the germline V gene, CDR1 is SGHNT and CDR2 is YYREEE (reference sequence). CDR3 loop: CASSGPGSARYGYTF. As DNA, the CDR3 is TGTGCCAGCAGCGGGCCGGGATCCGCTAGGTATGGCTACACCTTC.